These T cell receptor beta chains were read from a single sample in a study of regulatory T cells in long-lasting Graves disease. MiXCR, run by TCRdb on the multiplex PCR reads, gives a single entry per CDR3 protein. The sample shows some 400,000 distinct CDR3 sequences, more than 12% of them seen only once. This sample was shared with a second study, whose subject was T cells in Graves' hyperthyroidism and ophthalmopathy.

The specimen comprised peripheral blood mononuclear cells (PBMCs), sampled at new diagnosis, from a patient treated with antithyroid drugs. Source of these receptors: a woman aged 25 to 39 with Graves disease. CDR3s include the opening cysteine and the closing phenylalanine or tryptophan. Fields, in order: CDR3 DNA, CDR3 protein, V gene, D gene, clone size, J gene. D genes are given only for firm matches. Only some rows state a clone size, as once, few, many or a class for expanded clones.

DNA: TGTGCCAGTTCCCCCCGGGAAGGATACAATCAGCCCCAGCATTTT
CDR3: CASSPREGYNQPQHF
V: TRBV12-3/TRBV12-4
D: -
size: many
J: TRBJ1-5

DNA: TGTGCCTGGAGTGAACGCTTTGCGGATACGCAGTATTTT
CDR3: CAWSERFADTQYF
V: TRBV30
D: -
size: many
J: TRBJ2-3

DNA: TGTGCCAGCAGTTACTCGCGCGCAAATGAAAAACTGTTTTTT
CDR3: CASSYSRANEKLFF
V: TRBV6-5
D: -
size: few
J: TRBJ1-4

DNA: TGTGCCAGCGTAAACAGCGGGAGAGACGAGCAGTACTTC
CDR3: CASVNSGRDEQYF
V: TRBV28
D: TRBD2
size: many
J: TRBJ2-7

DNA: TGTGCCAGCAACAAACAGGGGGGCTACAATGAGCAGTTCTTC
CDR3: CASNKQGGYNEQFF
V: TRBV7-8
D: TRBD1
size: -
J: TRBJ2-1

DNA: TGTGCCAGCAGCCCGGGAGCGGGGGGCGATGAGCAGTTCTTC
CDR3: CASSPGAGGDEQFF
V: TRBV7-6
D: TRBD2
size: many
J: TRBJ2-1

DNA: TGTGCCTTAAACCGGGACAGCGACAATGAGCAGTTCTTC
CDR3: CALNRDSDNEQFF
V: TRBV30
D: TRBD1
size: many
J: TRBJ2-1

DNA: TGCAGTGCCAGGAAGGGGGATAGCAATCAGCCCCAGCATTTT
CDR3: CSARKGDSNQPQHF
V: TRBV20-1
D: -
size: -
J: TRBJ1-5

DNA: TGTGCCAGCGCACCCCCGGGGGCCCTCTATGGCTACACCTTC
CDR3: CASAPPGALYGYTF
V: TRBV28
D: -
size: many
J: TRBJ1-2

DNA: TGTGCCACCCGATGGGATAGCAATCAGCCCCAGCATTTT
CDR3: CATRWDSNQPQHF
V: TRBV10-3
D: -
size: -
J: TRBJ1-5

DNA: TGTGCCAGCAGCCTACCGGGACGCTGGGTAGCGACCTACGAGCAGTACTTC
CDR3: CASSLPGRWVATYEQYF
V: TRBV5-6
D: -
size: many
J: TRBJ2-7

DNA: TGTGCCAGCAGTGCCCGCGCGGGGACAGGGCGTTCACCCCTCCACTTT
CDR3: CASSARAGTGRSPLHF
V: TRBV6-1
D: TRBD1
size: -
J: TRBJ1-6

DNA: TGTGCCAGCAGTGGTACAGGGAACACCGGGGAGCTGTTTTTT
CDR3: CASSGTGNTGELFF
V: TRBV6-4
D: -
size: many
J: TRBJ2-2

DNA: TGTGCCAGCAGCTCCTCCCGGGACGGACAGGAACGCCAATACTTC
CDR3: CASSSSRDGQERQYF
V: TRBV7-2
D: TRBD1
size: many
J: TRBJ2-5

DNA: TGCAGTGCTACTAAGGCCGAGATCATGAACACTGAAGCTTTCTTT
CDR3: CSATKAEIMNTEAFF
V: TRBV20-1
D: -
size: many
J: TRBJ1-1

DNA: TGTGCCAGCAGCCAAGGGACAGCCTCTTATGGCTACACCTTC
CDR3: CASSQGTASYGYTF
V: TRBV3-1
D: -
size: many
J: TRBJ1-2

DNA: TGTGCCAGGACAGGGGCGGTTGGCTACACCTTC
CDR3: CARTGAVGYTF
V: TRBV2
D: TRBD1
size: many
J: TRBJ1-2

DNA: TGTGCCAGCAGCCAACAGGGGATTGAAGCTTTCTTT
CDR3: CASSQQGIEAFF
V: TRBV3-1
D: -
size: many
J: TRBJ1-1

DNA: TGCAGTGCTATATTGGGCCGGGAGATCGGTTACAATGAGCAGTTCTTC
CDR3: CSAILGREIGYNEQFF
V: TRBV20-1
D: -
size: -
J: TRBJ2-1

DNA: TGCGCCAGCAGCTCCTCGCCTAGTGCCCGCACAGATACGCAGTATTTT
CDR3: CASSSSPSARTDTQYF
V: TRBV5-1
D: -
size: few
J: TRBJ2-3

DNA: TGTGCCAGTAGTATCTCAGGGGCCCCTTCCGGGGAGCTGTTTTTT
CDR3: CASSISGAPSGELFF
V: TRBV19
D: -
size: -
J: TRBJ2-2

DNA: TGTGCCAGCAGCTTAGCAGCGGGAGGCCCGAAAGAGACCCAGTACTTC
CDR3: CASSLAAGGPKETQYF
V: TRBV7-9
D: TRBD2
size: many
J: TRBJ2-5

DNA: TGTGCCAGCAGCTTAGACCAGGGAAGAGTAAATCAGCCCCAGCATTTT
CDR3: CASSLDQGRVNQPQHF
V: TRBV7-8
D: -
size: many
J: TRBJ1-5

DNA: TGCAGTGCTAGAGATCAGGGCGGGAGGGACACAGATACGCAGTATTTT
CDR3: CSARDQGGRDTDTQYF
V: TRBV20-1
D: TRBD2
size: few
J: TRBJ2-3

DNA: TGTGCCAGCAGCTTAGAATGGGGAGCAGAAATGGCTTTCTTT
CDR3: CASSLEWGAEMAFF
V: TRBV11-2
D: -
size: many
J: TRBJ1-1

DNA: TGTGCCAGCAGCCTCCTGGGAAATAGCAATCAGCCCCAGCATTTT
CDR3: CASSLLGNSNQPQHF
V: TRBV6-1
D: -
size: -
J: TRBJ1-5

DNA: TGTGCCAGCAGCTTATCCCGACTAGCGGGAGGGCCGAGGGAGACCCAGTACTTC
CDR3: CASSLSRLAGGPRETQYF
V: TRBV13
D: TRBD2
size: many
J: TRBJ2-5

DNA: TGTGCCACCAGTGATTTGTGCGGGAGGGCCGCCTACGAGCAGTACTTC
CDR3: CATSDLCGRAAYEQYF
V: TRBV24-1
D: TRBD2
size: many
J: TRBJ2-7

DNA: TGTGCCAGCAGCCCTGGGCCAAGAGTTACTGAAGCTTTCTTT
CDR3: CASSPGPRVTEAFF
V: TRBV7-6
D: -
size: few
J: TRBJ1-1

DNA: TGTGCCAGCAGCCAAGCCGCCGGACCAAGGCAGTACTTC
CDR3: CASSQAAGPRQYF
V: TRBV14
D: -
size: few
J: TRBJ2-4

DNA: TGTGCCAGCAGCGCGGAGGCAGGGGGTTATCAGCCCCAGCATTTT
CDR3: CASSAEAGGYQPQHF
V: TRBV9
D: TRBD1
size: -
J: TRBJ1-5

DNA: TGTGCCAGCAGTGAATTTGGGCAGGGCCACGAAAAACTGTTTTTT
CDR3: CASSEFGQGHEKLFF
V: TRBV25-1
D: -
size: -
J: TRBJ1-4

DNA: TGTGCCAGCAGCGTAGGGGGACAGGGGGCCTACGAGCAGTACTTC
CDR3: CASSVGGQGAYEQYF
V: TRBV9
D: TRBD1
size: few
J: TRBJ2-7

DNA: TGTGCCAGCAGCGGTTTCACAGGGAGAGGGGGAGGCACTGAAGCTTTCTTT
CDR3: CASSGFTGRGGGTEAFF
V: TRBV9
D: -
size: -
J: TRBJ1-1

DNA: TGTGCCAGTAGTATAGCGACGGTTAATTATAATTCACCCCTCCACTTT
CDR3: CASSIATVNYNSPLHF
V: TRBV19
D: -
size: few
J: TRBJ1-6

DNA: TGTGCCAGCAACCCCGGGACCACCGCGAAAGAGCAGTACTTC
CDR3: CASNPGTTAKEQYF
V: TRBV2
D: -
size: many
J: TRBJ2-7

DNA: TGTGCCAGCAGTGATGACAGGGCTGACACTGAAGCTTTCTTT
CDR3: CASSDDRADTEAFF
V: TRBV12-3/TRBV12-4
D: TRBD1
size: -
J: TRBJ1-1

DNA: TGTGCCAGCAGCTTAGTCAGGGGGGTAAACGAGCAGTACTTC
CDR3: CASSLVRGVNEQYF
V: TRBV11-2
D: -
size: many
J: TRBJ2-7

DNA: TGCAGTGCTCTCGGGACTAGCAGATACACAGATACGCAGTATTTT
CDR3: CSALGTSRYTDTQYF
V: TRBV20-1
D: TRBD2
size: many
J: TRBJ2-3

DNA: TGTGCCAGCCCGCCGAGGGAATCCTACGAGCAGTACTTC
CDR3: CASPPRESYEQYF
V: TRBV7-3
D: -
size: few
J: TRBJ2-7

DNA: TGCAGTGCTCTAGGGACTAGCGGACCCGCAGGGTTCTTC
CDR3: CSALGTSGPAGFF
V: TRBV20-1
D: TRBD2
size: few
J: TRBJ2-1

DNA: TGTGCCAGCAGTTTGGGATTAGCGGGACCCCTGGAGACCCAGTACTTC
CDR3: CASSLGLAGPLETQYF
V: TRBV5-4
D: TRBD2
size: few
J: TRBJ2-5

DNA: TGTGCCAGCAGTCAAGACAGGGTTCTAGCCAAAAACATTCAGTACTTC
CDR3: CASSQDRVLAKNIQYF
V: TRBV6-1
D: TRBD1
size: -
J: TRBJ2-4

DNA: TGTGCCAGCAGCCCAGCGGGGAGGGCGGCGACACGGAATGAGCAGTTCTTC
CDR3: CASSPAGRAATRNEQFF
V: TRBV7-8
D: TRBD2
size: many
J: TRBJ2-1

DNA: TGTGCCTGGAGTATACCCCCGACAGGGATCTATGGCTACACCTTC
CDR3: CAWSIPPTGIYGYTF
V: TRBV30
D: TRBD1
size: few
J: TRBJ1-2

DNA: TGTGCCACCATCCTAGCGGGAGGCAATGAGCAGTTCTTC
CDR3: CATILAGGNEQFF
V: TRBV6-2/TRBV6-3
D: TRBD2
size: -
J: TRBJ2-1

DNA: TGCAGTGCTCCAAGGACCCCGCAGACAGGGCGCGCGGTGTTCGAGCAGTACTTC
CDR3: CSAPRTPQTGRAVFEQYF
V: TRBV20-1
D: TRBD1
size: many
J: TRBJ2-7

DNA: TGTGCCATCAGCGGGAGTGCCTACGAGCAGTACTTC
CDR3: CAISGSAYEQYF
V: TRBV10-3
D: -
size: many
J: TRBJ2-7

DNA: TGTGCCAGCAGCCAAGATTTGGTAGCCTCACGGCCCGGGGAGCTGTTTTTT
CDR3: CASSQDLVASRPGELFF
V: TRBV14
D: -
size: -
J: TRBJ2-2

DNA: TGTGCCAGCAGCCAATTTACCGGGAGGGGCACAGATACGCAGTATTTT
CDR3: CASSQFTGRGTDTQYF
V: TRBV14
D: TRBD2
size: -
J: TRBJ2-3

DNA: TGTGCCAGCAGACCCCGACTAGCGGGAGGTTACGAGCAGTACTTC
CDR3: CASRPRLAGGYEQYF
V: TRBV7-9
D: TRBD2
size: many
J: TRBJ2-7

DNA: TGTGCCAGTAGTATTATTAGCGGGAGCCGGGGAGCTTACAATGAGCAGTTCTTC
CDR3: CASSIISGSRGAYNEQFF
V: TRBV19
D: TRBD2
size: few
J: TRBJ2-1

DNA: TGTGCCAGCAGCCAAGAAGATGGCGTTCAGCAGTACTTC
CDR3: CASSQEDGVQQYF
V: TRBV3-1
D: -
size: many
J: TRBJ2-7

DNA: TGCGCCAGCAGCAGTAGGGGGCTCGATCAGCCCCAGCATTTT
CDR3: CASSSRGLDQPQHF
V: TRBV4-1
D: TRBD1
size: few
J: TRBJ1-5

DNA: TGTGCCAGCAGCTTAGACCGGGGGAGCTACGAGCAGTACTTC
CDR3: CASSLDRGSYEQYF
V: TRBV5-1
D: -
size: many
J: TRBJ2-7